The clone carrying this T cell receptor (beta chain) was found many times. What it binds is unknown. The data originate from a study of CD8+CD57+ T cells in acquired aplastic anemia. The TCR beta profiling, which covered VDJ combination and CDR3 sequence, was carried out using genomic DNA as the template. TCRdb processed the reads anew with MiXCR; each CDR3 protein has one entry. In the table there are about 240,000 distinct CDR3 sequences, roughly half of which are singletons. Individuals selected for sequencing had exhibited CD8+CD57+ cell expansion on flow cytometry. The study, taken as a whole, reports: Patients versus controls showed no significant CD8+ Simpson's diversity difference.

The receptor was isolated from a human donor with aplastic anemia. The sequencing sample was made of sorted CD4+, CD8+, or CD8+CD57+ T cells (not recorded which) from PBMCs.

This CDR3 is CASSFYIARSDGYTF. For the CDR3, the DNA is TGTGCCAGCAGCTTCTATATAGCGCGGTCCGATGGCTACACCTTC. V is TRBV5-5 and J is TRBJ1-2; D uncertain. The V and J ends lost 2 bases and 6 bases respectively, with 17 bases between them. CDR3 size: 15 residues. Germline values: CDR1 SGHKS, CDR2 YYEKEE (reference sequence).